This T cell receptor (beta chain) came from a study of regulatory T cells in long-lasting Graves disease. This CDR3 contains 16 residues. Germline CDR1 and CDR2: SGHAT and FQDESV (reference sequence). J was trimmed by 6 bases and V by 5 bases; bases with no gene match: 14. Time point noted: newly diagnosed GD, antithyroid drugs for less than 3 months. Researchers made the TCR library from RNA that was extracted from PBMCs. Diagnosing Graves' disease relied on the American Thyroid Association guidelines. It was an endocrinology department in Xi'an, China, that provided the patients. From each patient, around 9 milliliters of peripheral blood was drawn and collected into an EDTA anticoagulant tube. Arm-PCR of CDR3 regions with iRepertoire HTBI primers generated TCR beta libraries. Via MiXCR, TCRdb re-called the multiplex PCR reads, giving one row per CDR3 protein. The sample contains approximately 470,000 distinct CDR3 sequences, 15% to 20% of which appear only once.

This clonotype showed up many times. In addition, the sample was reused for a study of T cells in Graves' hyperthyroidism and ophthalmopathy.

The V gene is TRBV11-1, the J gene TRBJ2-7; 9 nucleotides align to TRBD2. The source is a man between 40 and 49 years old with Graves disease. Sequences were derived from peripheral blood mononuclear cells (PBMCs), sampled at new diagnosis, from a patient treated with antithyroid drugs. The CDR3 bases are TGTGCCAGCAGCCCCTCGGGGACTAGCAAAGTTGGCGAGCAGTACTTC. Its translation: CASSPSGTSKVGEQYF.